The table lists the clone carrying this T cell receptor (beta chain) with a few counts. Its antigen is still unknown. Via CD45RO/CCR7/CD25/CD127/CD95/CD27, cells of the CD4+ naive, central memory, regulatory and stem cell-like memory subsets were sorted. This entry comes from a study of beta chain features in type 1 diabetes. Study-wide background: All samples together contributed almost 110,000,000 sorted cells for examination. Study-level points and caveats: Patients with Type 1 diabetes showed moderately but significantly shorter TCRB CDR3s in all four CD4+ subsets. It was possible that PCR favored shorter templates, equally so in patients and controls.

Deletions cut 1 base from V and 8 bases from J, with 14 bases between. CDR3 length: 15 residues. Per germline, CDR1 MGHDK and CDR2 SYGVNS. The whole isolated RNA underwent reverse transcription, so sequencing captured expressed TCRB transcripts. This table comes from immunoSEQ multiplex PCR, and its TCRdb copy is limited to in-frame clones, with some not included. This sample has about 230,000 clones, with approximately 16% found just once. The sample comprised naive CD4+ T cells from blood. This receptor was identified in a man between 25 and 39 years old with type 1 diabetes. The V call is TRBV25-1, the J call TRBJ1-4; no definite D call. CDR3 amino acids: CASSESRTRGEKLFF. CDR3 DNA: TGTGCCAGCAGTGAATCCCGGACCCGGGGAGAAAAACTGTTTTTT.